This T cell receptor beta chain was sequenced during a study of blood T cell repertoires in COVID-19. Germline loops: CDR1 SGHRS, CDR2 YFSETQ. The junction had 7 bases not matched to a gene; V was cut back by 0 bases and J by 6 bases. The CDR3 is 16 residues long. Clones were read by immunoSEQ multiplex PCR, and TCRdb kept only the in-frame ones, dropping some. Found here are about 200,000 clones, roughly nine tenths of them singletons; the top ten hold 2% to 2.5%. The chain has TRBV5-1 and TRBJ2-3, with TRBD1 matching over 10 bases. The clonotype was recovered from a woman aged 35 to 49 with acute COVID-19. The sample taken for sequencing was PBMCs or T cells enriched from blood (not recorded which). The CDR3 here is CASSLEVTGGQDTQYF. In DNA form, the CDR3 reads TGCGCCAGCAGCTTGGAGGTGACAGGGGGCCAGGATACGCAGTATTTT.